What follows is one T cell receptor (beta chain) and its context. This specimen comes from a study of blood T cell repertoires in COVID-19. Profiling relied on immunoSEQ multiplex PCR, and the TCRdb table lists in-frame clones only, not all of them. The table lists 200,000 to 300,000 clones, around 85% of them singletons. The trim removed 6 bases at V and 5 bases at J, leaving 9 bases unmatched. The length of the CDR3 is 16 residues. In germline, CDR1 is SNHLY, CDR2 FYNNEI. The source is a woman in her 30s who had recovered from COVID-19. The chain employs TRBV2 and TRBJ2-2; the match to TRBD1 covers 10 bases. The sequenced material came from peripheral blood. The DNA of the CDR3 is TGTGCCAGCAGGGACAGGGGGGGTTTCCCAACCGGGGAGCTGTTTTTT. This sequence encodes CASRDRGGFPTGELFF.